Listed below are T cell receptor beta chains from one sample, sequenced in a study of T-cell reconstitution after alpha-beta-depleted transplantation in children. TCRdb reprocessed the PCR reads with MiXCR, giving one entry per CDR3 protein. The sample lists some 250,000 distinct CDR3 sequences, 9.5% to 15% occurring once. The specimen comprised PBMCs from the stem cell graft donor, sampled from the stem cell graft. The origin of the receptors is a human donor who donated a stem cell graft to a child with acute lymphoblastic leukemia. Each CDR3 is given with its conserved first and last residue. Each record gives: V gene, D gene, J gene, clone size, CDR3 protein, CDR3 DNA. A D gene is named only where the DNA matches it firmly. Clone size is not always given. Where it is, it says once, few, many or a class for expanded clones.

TRBV12-3/TRBV12-4	TRBD2	TRBJ2-3	many	CASSLGGLAGSTDTQYF	TGTGCCAGCAGTTTGGGGGGACTAGCGGGAAGCACAGATACGCAGTATTTT
TRBV7-2	-	TRBJ2-3	many	CASSLLRGITDTQYF	TGTGCCAGCAGCTTATTAAGGGGTATCACAGATACGCAGTATTTT
TRBV7-9	-	TRBJ2-5	many	CASNLDGGTQYF	TGTGCCAGCAACTTGGATGGGGGGACCCAGTACTTC
TRBV7-9	-	TRBJ2-7	many	CASSLDGSTSYEQYF	TGTGCCAGCAGCTTAGACGGGAGTACGTCCTACGAGCAGTACTTC
TRBV6-1	-	TRBJ2-1	-	CASSPPGHDYQYNEQFF	TGTGCCAGCAGTCCGCCCGGCCATGACTACCAATACAATGAGCAGTTCTTC
TRBV29-1	TRBD1	TRBJ1-2	many	CSVEGGQGSGYTF	TGCAGCGTTGAAGGGGGACAGGGCAGTGGCTACACCTTC
TRBV5-1	TRBD2	TRBJ2-2	few	CASSSTSGNTGELFF	TGCGCCAGCAGCTCGACTAGCGGTAACACCGGGGAGCTGTTTTTT
TRBV7-6	-	TRBJ1-1	many	CASSSRIMNTEAFF	TGTGCCAGCAGCTCCAGAATCATGAACACTGAAGCTTTCTTT
TRBV29-1	TRBD1	TRBJ2-7	many	CSVLLTYGTVYEQYF	TGCAGCGTCTTACTTACCTACGGGACAGTCTACGAGCAGTACTTC
TRBV20-1	-	TRBJ2-3	many	CSAIAGSTDTQYF	TGCAGTGCTATCGCGGGGTCCACAGATACGCAGTATTTT